This T cell receptor beta chain was sequenced for a study of blood T cell repertoires in COVID-19. Sequencing was performed with immunoSEQ multiplex PCR; in TCRdb, only in-frame clones are kept and a portion is missing. The table shows approximately 150,000 clones, with approximately 88% occurring only once. The CDR3 length is 15 residues. Trimming removed 3 bases at V and 3 bases at J, with 14 bases between. CDR1 and CDR2 from the germline V gene are LNHDA and SQIVND (reference sequence). The sequenced sample consisted of peripheral blood. The clonotype comes from a woman between 45 and 65 years old with acute or convalescent COVID-19. The chain has TRBV19 and TRBJ1-1; D unclear. The chain's CDR3 is CASSMLAGSDTEAFF. CDR3 sequence (DNA): TGTGCCAGTAGTATGTTGGCCGGGTCGGACACTGAAGCTTTCTTT. Combining the CDR3 with reference TRBV19 and TRBJ1-1 gives the whole variable domain DGGITQSPKYLFRKEGQNVTLSCEQNLNHDAMYWYRQDPGQGLRLIYYSQIVNDFQKGDIAEGYSVSREKKESFPLTVTSAQKNPTAFYLCASSMLAGSDTEAFFGQGTRLTVV.